Listed below are T cell receptor beta chains from one sample, sequenced in a study of T cells after yellow fever vaccination. TCRdb itself ran the 5' RACE reads through MiXCR, one entry per CDR3 protein. The sample records hundreds of thousands of distinct CDR3 sequences, roughly 9.4% being singletons. The starting material was PBMCs, obtained on the day of the first yellow fever vaccination. These receptors originate from a man in his late teens or twenties who received the YFV17D yellow fever vaccine. The CDR3 runs from the conserved cysteine through the conserved F or W. The order of the fields is V gene, J gene, clone size, D gene, CDR3 DNA, CDR3 protein. The D gene is left open where the match is weak. Clone size is given for some rows only: seen once, a few or many times, or a class if the clone is expanded.

V: TRBV7-9; J: TRBJ1-2; size: .; D: .; DNA: TGTGCCAGCAGCGAACCCGGGGCTACCTATGGCTACACCTTC; CDR3: CASSEPGATYGYTF
V: TRBV4-1; J: TRBJ1-3; size: .; D: .; DNA: TGCGCCAGCAGCCGAGGGACCGCGGACGGAAACACCATATATTTT; CDR3: CASSRGTADGNTIYF
V: TRBV12-3/TRBV12-4; J: TRBJ1-2; size: .; D: .; DNA: TGTGCCAGCAGCCGTTCGGGGGGGACTAACTATGGCTACACCTTC; CDR3: CASSRSGGTNYGYTF
V: TRBV3-1; J: TRBJ2-1; size: .; D: .; DNA: TGTGCCAGCAGCCAAGTTGGCGGGGCCCCCGGCAATGAGCAGTTCTTC; CDR3: CASSQVGGAPGNEQFF
V: TRBV18; J: TRBJ2-7; size: few; D: TRBD1; DNA: TGTGCCAGCTCACCACCGTCGGGACAGCGTTACGAGCAGTACTTC; CDR3: CASSPPSGQRYEQYF
V: TRBV19; J: TRBJ2-5; size: many; D: TRBD2; DNA: TGTGCCAGTACCCCCGGGACTAAAGAGACCCAGTACTTC; CDR3: CASTPGTKETQYF
V: TRBV6-1; J: TRBJ2-1; size: many; D: TRBD2; DNA: TGTGCCAGCAGTGAGAGCGGGGGGTCCTACAATGAGCAGTTCTTC; CDR3: CASSESGGSYNEQFF
V: TRBV11-2; J: TRBJ2-1; size: many; D: .; DNA: TGTGCCAGCAGCTTAGGTTCCCTCGGGAATGAGCAGTTCTTC; CDR3: CASSLGSLGNEQFF
V: TRBV12-3/TRBV12-4; J: TRBJ1-5; size: .; D: .; DNA: TGTGCCAGCAGTTCGACCGGGCCCTATAGCAATCAGCCCCAGCATTTT; CDR3: CASSSTGPYSNQPQHF
V: TRBV15; J: TRBJ1-6; size: .; D: TRBD1; DNA: TGTGCCACCAGCAGAGGACAGGGAAGCTCACCCCTCCACTTT; CDR3: CATSRGQGSSPLHF
V: TRBV7-2; J: TRBJ1-1; size: .; D: .; DNA: TGTGCCAGCAGCCAATACCTCGTTCCTGAAGCTTTCTTT; CDR3: CASSQYLVPEAFF
V: TRBV10-3; J: TRBJ2-1; size: many; D: TRBD2; DNA: TGTGCCACCCTTTTGACTAGCGGGGGCCCCCCATACAATGAGCAGTTCTTC; CDR3: CATLLTSGGPPYNEQFF
V: TRBV7-2; J: TRBJ2-1; size: few; D: .; DNA: TGTGCCAGCAGCTTAGGTGCGGCTGACTCCTACAATGAGCAGTTCTTC; CDR3: CASSLGAADSYNEQFF
V: TRBV12-3/TRBV12-4; J: TRBJ2-7; size: many; D: TRBD1; DNA: TGTGCCAGCAGGCCTAACCGACAGGGTGTAGGGGACTACGAGCAGTACTTC; CDR3: CASRPNRQGVGDYEQYF
V: TRBV4-3; J: TRBJ1-2; size: many; D: .; DNA: TGCGCCAGCAGCCAAGAAAGGTTCCATGGCTACACCTTC; CDR3: CASSQERFHGYTF
V: TRBV4-1; J: TRBJ2-1; size: few; D: TRBD1; DNA: TGCGCCAGCAGCCCGTCGGGACAGTACTACAATGAGCAGTTCTTC; CDR3: CASSPSGQYYNEQFF
V: TRBV30; J: TRBJ1-1; size: many; D: .; DNA: TGTGCCTGGAGTCTGCAGGTTGAAGCTTTCTTT; CDR3: CAWSLQVEAFF
V: TRBV7-8; J: TRBJ2-1; size: many; D: .; DNA: TGTGCCAGCAGCTTAGGGCCCCCCGCCGAATCATACAATGAGCAGTTCTTC; CDR3: CASSLGPPAESYNEQFF
V: TRBV19; J: TRBJ2-2; size: few; D: .; DNA: TGTGCCAGTAGTATAGGATCGGACAGGAGGGTCGCGGGGCTGTTTTTT; CDR3: CASSIGSDRRVAGLFF
V: TRBV16; J: TRBJ2-7; size: few; D: .; DNA: TGTGCCAGCAGCCAATCTGTTGGGACAATGGTCCACGAGCAGTACTTC; CDR3: CASSQSVGTMVHEQYF
V: TRBV27; J: TRBJ2-1; size: many; D: .; DNA: TGTGCCAGCAGGCGTGGGACCAGGAGGAGCAATGAGCAGTTCTTC; CDR3: CASRRGTRRSNEQFF
V: TRBV5-4; J: TRBJ2-3; size: .; D: .; DNA: TGTGCCAGCAGCTTGCGCGACAGGGCGGGAACAGATACGCAGTATTTT; CDR3: CASSLRDRAGTDTQYF
V: TRBV5-1; J: TRBJ2-2; size: .; D: TRBD2; DNA: TGCGCCAGCAGCTTTCCAGCGGGGGGACTGAACACCGGGGAGCTGTTTTTT; CDR3: CASSFPAGGLNTGELFF
V: TRBV4-1; J: TRBJ2-1; size: few; D: TRBD1; DNA: TGCGCCAGCAGCCATCAGGGGGCTTGGAATGAGCAGTTCTTC; CDR3: CASSHQGAWNEQFF
V: TRBV6-5; J: TRBJ2-3; size: .; D: .; DNA: TGTGCCAGCAGCCCCGGGACACCCAGGCGGTATTTT; CDR3: CASSPGTPRRYF
V: TRBV25-1; J: TRBJ2-5; size: few; D: .; DNA: TGTGCCAGCAGTGAAGGGACCGAAGCGACCCAGTACTTC; CDR3: CASSEGTEATQYF
V: TRBV6-6; J: TRBJ2-4; size: .; D: .; DNA: TGTGCCAGCAGTTATGGCATTTTAAACATTCAGTACTTC; CDR3: CASSYGILNIQYF
V: TRBV5-1; J: TRBJ2-5; size: .; D: TRBD1; DNA: TGCGCCAGCACGGGACAGGGTAAAAGAGAGACCCAGTACTTC; CDR3: CASTGQGKRETQYF
V: TRBV15; J: TRBJ1-1; size: few; D: TRBD1; DNA: TGTGCCACCAGCCGTAAACAGGGGTTGAACACTGAAGCTTTCTTT; CDR3: CATSRKQGLNTEAFF
V: TRBV5-4; J: TRBJ2-3; size: .; D: TRBD2; DNA: TGTGCCAGCAGCAAAGCGGGGGACACAGATACGCAGTATTTT; CDR3: CASSKAGDTDTQYF
V: TRBV4-2; J: TRBJ2-3; size: .; D: .; DNA: TGTGCCAGCAGCCAAGAAGAAGGGACGGTTAGCACAGATACGCAGTATTTT; CDR3: CASSQEEGTVSTDTQYF
V: TRBV3-1; J: TRBJ1-2; size: few; D: TRBD1; DNA: TGTGCCAGCAGCCAACCAGGGGGGAACTATGGCTACACCTTC; CDR3: CASSQPGGNYGYTF
V: TRBV7-2; J: TRBJ1-5; size: few; D: .; DNA: TGTGCCAGCAGCTTAAGCTACAATCAGCCCCAGCATTTT; CDR3: CASSLSYNQPQHF
V: TRBV4-2; J: TRBJ2-5; size: few; D: .; DNA: TGTGCCAGCAGCCAAGTAGGGCCGGGGAGTAAAGAGACCCAGTACTTC; CDR3: CASSQVGPGSKETQYF
V: TRBV15; J: TRBJ2-1; size: .; D: .; DNA: TGTGCCACCAGCAGAGGAACCCCTCGGGACCCCGTGGACAATGAGCAGTTCTTC; CDR3: CATSRGTPRDPVDNEQFF
V: TRBV6-8; J: TRBJ2-4; size: few; D: TRBD1; DNA: TGTGCCAGCAGTTTTGACAGGGGAAAGGACAAAAACATTCAGTACTTC; CDR3: CASSFDRGKDKNIQYF
V: TRBV4-3; J: TRBJ2-1; size: few; D: .; DNA: TGCGCCAGCAGCCAAGATGCCAATGAGCAGTTCTTC; CDR3: CASSQDANEQFF
V: TRBV9; J: TRBJ2-5; size: .; D: .; DNA: TGTGCCAGCAGCGTAGGGGGAGGAGGGGGACAAGAGACCCAGTACTTC; CDR3: CASSVGGGGGQETQYF
V: TRBV7-2; J: TRBJ1-6; size: .; D: .; DNA: TGTGCCAGCGGGGTAGGGGGGGGTTCACCCCTCCACTTT; CDR3: CASGVGGGSPLHF
V: TRBV5-5; J: TRBJ2-1; size: few; D: .; DNA: TGTGCCAGCAGCCCACCCCCCGGCAGGGGTAGCAATGAGCAGTTCTTC; CDR3: CASSPPPGRGSNEQFF
V: TRBV12-3/TRBV12-4; J: TRBJ2-3; size: many; D: .; DNA: TGTGCCAGCAGTTCAGGGAATACGCAGTATTTT; CDR3: CASSSGNTQYF
V: TRBV7-2; J: TRBJ2-1; size: few; D: .; DNA: TGTGCCAGCAGCTACCTTCAGGGAGAGCAGTTCTTC; CDR3: CASSYLQGEQFF
V: TRBV6-1; J: TRBJ2-1; size: .; D: .; DNA: TGTGCCAGCAACGGCGCCGCCGGCGGCTCCTACAATGAGCAGTTCTTC; CDR3: CASNGAAGGSYNEQFF
V: TRBV6-1; J: TRBJ2-1; size: .; D: TRBD1; DNA: TGTGCCAGCTCCGGGACAGGGGTAGATGAGCAGTTCTTC; CDR3: CASSGTGVDEQFF
V: TRBV12-3/TRBV12-4; J: TRBJ2-2; size: many; D: .; DNA: TGTGCCAGCAGTTTGGGTACCGCCGGGGAGCTGTTTTTT; CDR3: CASSLGTAGELFF
V: TRBV4-1; J: TRBJ1-5; size: few; D: .; DNA: TGCGCCAGCAGCCAAGATTTGGGCAGGAGGGGCAATCAGCCCCAGCATTTT; CDR3: CASSQDLGRRGNQPQHF
V: TRBV10-3; J: TRBJ2-2; size: .; D: .; DNA: TGTGCCATCAGTGAGTGGACCGGGCCTTCGACCGGGGAGCTGTTTTTT; CDR3: CAISEWTGPSTGELFF
V: TRBV9; J: TRBJ2-5; size: .; D: TRBD2; DNA: TGTGCCAGCAGCTCTTTTGGAAGCGGGGGGTCGGAGACCCAGTACTTC; CDR3: CASSSFGSGGSETQYF
V: TRBV20-1; J: TRBJ2-1; size: few; D: .; DNA: TGCAGTGCTAGAGGTGGGAACGAAATCCTAGCTTCCTACAATGAGCAGTTCTTC; CDR3: CSARGGNEILASYNEQFF
V: TRBV5-1; J: TRBJ2-3; size: .; D: TRBD1; DNA: TGCGCCAGCAGCGGCGGGACAGGGGTCCATACGCAGTATTTT; CDR3: CASSGGTGVHTQYF
V: TRBV12-3/TRBV12-4; J: TRBJ1-1; size: few; D: .; DNA: TGTGCCAGCAGCGAAACAGGGCTGGGCACTGAAGCTTTCTTT; CDR3: CASSETGLGTEAFF
V: TRBV29-1; J: TRBJ1-1; size: many; D: .; DNA: TGCAGCGTTGCTTCCGCAGGTTCTCGTGAAGCTTTCTTT; CDR3: CSVASAGSREAFF
V: TRBV6-6; J: TRBJ2-5; size: .; D: TRBD2; DNA: TGTGCCAGCACGGGACTAGCGGGGGAGACCCAGTACTTC; CDR3: CASTGLAGETQYF
V: TRBV16; J: TRBJ2-3; size: many; D: TRBD1; DNA: TGTGCCAGCAGCCAATCCATAGGGGGCGTCACAGATACGCAGTATTTT; CDR3: CASSQSIGGVTDTQYF
V: TRBV5-4; J: TRBJ2-2; size: .; D: .; DNA: TGTGCCAGCCACCCCACAGCCTCTGCGAACACCGGGGAGCTGTTTTTT; CDR3: CASHPTASANTGELFF
V: TRBV12-3/TRBV12-4; J: TRBJ2-2; size: few; D: .; DNA: TGTGCCAGCAGTTTAGTTTTCGTTGTTCAGGGGATGAACACCGGGGAGCTGTTTTTT; CDR3: CASSLVFVVQGMNTGELFF
V: TRBV18; J: TRBJ2-7; size: many; D: TRBD1; DNA: TGTGCCAGCTCATCCGGGACAGGGAGCTACGAGCAGTACTTC; CDR3: CASSSGTGSYEQYF
V: TRBV20-1; J: TRBJ2-4; size: few; D: TRBD1; DNA: TGCAGTGCTAGACCGACAGGGCTAGCCAAAAACATTCAGTACTTC; CDR3: CSARPTGLAKNIQYF
V: TRBV13; J: TRBJ1-4; size: .; D: .; DNA: TGTGCCAGCAGCCGAAACAGAGGGGTTAATGAAAAACTGTTTTTT; CDR3: CASSRNRGVNEKLFF
V: TRBV20-1; J: TRBJ2-5; size: many; D: .; DNA: TGCAGTGCTACGCCCCAGACCCCGGGGCGAGAGACCCAGTACTTC; CDR3: CSATPQTPGRETQYF